This note documents a single T cell receptor beta chain sequence. Its matching antigen is unknown. One end of the junction fails to match germline, which may point to a read error. The V gene's germline CDR1 is SGHRS and CDR2 YFSETQ. CDR3 length: 13 amino acids. This specimen comes from a study of identical twins. Study-wide findings and caveats: Invariant MAIT and iNKT cells are populations that could partly confound zero-insertion analyses. A lower insertion count was a feature of abundant cord blood beta clonotypes, with no such feature in memory repertoires.

Via MiXCR, TCRdb re-called the 5' RACE reads, giving one row per CDR3 protein. This table holds around 1.7 million distinct CDR3 sequences, less than 35% found once. The sequence came from a newborn girl in good health. The genes are TRBV5-1 and TRBJ1-2; D is ambiguous. The sequenced sample was cord blood. CDR3 coding DNA: TGCGCCAGCAGCTTGTCCGGGAACTATGACTACACCTTC. It yields the protein CASSLSGNYDYTF.